This T cell receptor (beta chain) originates from a study of T cells in Graves' hyperthyroidism and ophthalmopathy. Clinical symptoms, serum thyroxine and TRAb, thyroid ultrasound and orbital computed tomography were used for the diagnoses. Germline loops: CDR1 WSHSY, CDR2 SAAADI. The CDR3 length is 14 residues. V dropped 8 bases and J dropped 8 bases, with 19 bases sitting between them. RNA transcripts yielded amplified TCR beta CDR3 regions. With the HTBI primer set, the TCR CDR3 went through a first round of RT-PCR. TCRdb reprocessed the multiplex PCR reads with MiXCR, giving one entry per CDR3 protein. This sample has roughly 570,000 distinct CDR3 sequences; 46% occur once, and the top ten carry around 20%.

The clonotype was recovered from an adult woman with Graves' disease, either hyperthyroidism or ophthalmopathy (not recorded which). The chain recombines TRBV10-2 with TRBJ1-5, with unresolved D. Material: peripheral blood or thyroid tissue (not recorded which). The CDR3, as DNA: TGCGCCAGCGAGGCCGCTCCCCCGGGTGAGCCCCAGCATTTT. This sequence encodes CASEAAPPGEPQHF.